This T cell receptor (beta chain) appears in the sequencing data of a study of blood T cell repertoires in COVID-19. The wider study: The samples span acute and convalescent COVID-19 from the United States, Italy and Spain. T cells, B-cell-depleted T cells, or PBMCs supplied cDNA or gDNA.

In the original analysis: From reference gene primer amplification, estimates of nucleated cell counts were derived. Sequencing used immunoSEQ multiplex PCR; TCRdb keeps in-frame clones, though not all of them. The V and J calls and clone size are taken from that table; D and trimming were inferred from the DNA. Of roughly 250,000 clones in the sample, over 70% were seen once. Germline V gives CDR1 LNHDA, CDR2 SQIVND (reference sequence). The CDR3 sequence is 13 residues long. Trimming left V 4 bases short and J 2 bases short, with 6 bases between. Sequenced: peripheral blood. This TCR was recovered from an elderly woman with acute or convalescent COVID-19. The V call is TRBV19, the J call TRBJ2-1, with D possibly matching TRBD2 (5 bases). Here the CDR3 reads CASSTSPYNEQFF. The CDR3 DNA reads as TGTGCCAGTAGTACTAGCCCCTACAATGAGCAGTTCTTC.